Given below is one T cell receptor (beta chain) in context. The antigen is not known. This record comes from a study of circulating and synovial CD4+ cells in juvenile arthritis. The study's findings and limits: CPL versus bulk CD4 samples: T cell genome counts differed by at least an order of magnitude.

The V gene end was trimmed by 4 bases and the J gene end by 3 bases; junction bases not matched to a gene: 5. This CDR3 has 15 amino acids. Per germline, CDR1 MGHRA and CDR2 YSYEKL. Method: immunoSEQ multiplex PCR; TCRdb's copy keeps in-frame clones and lacks some. The sample records tens of thousands of clones, 90% to 95% being singletons. The material sequenced was CD4+ T cells from blood. This chain uses TRBV4-1 with TRBJ2-7, with 11 positions matching TRBD2. The TCR comes from a human donor with juvenile idiopathic arthritis. The CDR3: CASSPIAGGLYEQYF. As DNA, the CDR3 is TGCGCCAGCAGCCCGATAGCGGGAGGGCTCTACGAGCAGTACTTC.